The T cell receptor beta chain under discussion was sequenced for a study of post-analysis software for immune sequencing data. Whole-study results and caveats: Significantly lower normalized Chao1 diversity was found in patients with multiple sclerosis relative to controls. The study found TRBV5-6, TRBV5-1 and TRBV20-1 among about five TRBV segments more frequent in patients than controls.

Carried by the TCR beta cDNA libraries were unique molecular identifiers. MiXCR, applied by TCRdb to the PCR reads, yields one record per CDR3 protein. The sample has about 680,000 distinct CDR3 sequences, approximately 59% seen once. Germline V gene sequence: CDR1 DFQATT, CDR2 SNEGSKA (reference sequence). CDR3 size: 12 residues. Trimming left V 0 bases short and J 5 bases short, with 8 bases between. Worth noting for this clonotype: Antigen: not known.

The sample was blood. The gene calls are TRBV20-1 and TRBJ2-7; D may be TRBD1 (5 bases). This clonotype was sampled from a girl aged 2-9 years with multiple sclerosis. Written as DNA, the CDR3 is TGCAGTGCTAGAGACAGGGCGCACGAGCAGTACTTC. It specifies CSARDRAHEQYF.